This passage covers 26 T cell receptor beta chains from one sample sequenced in a study of blood T cells in healthy people across ages. The authors ran a second PCR of about 7 to 11 cycles using a sample-barcoded 5' primer and a J-beta primer mix. TCRdb passed the 5' RACE reads through MiXCR, listing each CDR3 protein once. The sample holds more than 550,000 distinct CDR3 sequences, over 20% seen once. The source material was blood. These receptors came from a man between 65 and 85 years old in good health.

This clonotype was found a few times. V is TRBV29-1 and J is TRBJ2-3; D not resolved. The CDR3 has 12 residues. V lost 3 bases to trimming and J lost 2 bases, with 6 bases between them. CDR1 is SQVTM, CDR2 ANQGSEA, per germline. The CDR3 sequence: CSVEEFTDTQYF. The CDR3 DNA reads TGCAGCGTTGAGGAATTCACAGATACGCAGTATTTT.

The chain recombines TRBV11-2 with TRBJ2-1, with D uncertain. The V gene lost 6 bases and the J gene lost 8 bases, with 20 bases spanning the gap. CDR1 is SGHAT, CDR2 FQNNGV, per germline. The CDR3 length is 15 residues. CDR3 sequence: CASSQKAYLGDEQFF. The CDR3 DNA reads as TGTGCCAGCAGTCAAAAGGCCTACCTTGGAGATGAGCAGTTCTTC.

The chain couples TRBV3-1 to TRBJ1-2; the match to TRBD1 covers 7 bases. Trimming cost V 4 bases and J 6 bases; bases outside gene matches: 11. The CDR3 is 15 amino acids. Germline V gene sequence: CDR1 LGHDT, CDR2 YNNKEL (reference sequence). Here the CDR3 DNA reads TGTGCCAGCAGCCCACAGGACAGGTCCACTCATGGCTACACCTTC. Translation: CASSPQDRSTHGYTF.

In this sample, this clonotype turned up a few times. This chain joins TRBV30 and TRBJ1-2; D might be TRBD1 (5 bases). The V and J ends lost 2 bases and 13 bases respectively, with 14 bases between them. Germline V gene lookup returns CDR1 GTSNPN and CDR2 SVGIG (reference sequence). This CDR3 is built from 11 residues. In nucleotides, the CDR3 is TGTGCCTGGAGTACGGGACGTCAAATCACCTTC. This sequence encodes CAWSTGRQITF.

The chain is built from TRBV7-6 and TRBJ2-7; no clear D. Trimming shortened V by 2 bases and J by 2 bases, and 13 bases separated the two germline ends. Germline V CDR1 and CDR2: SGHVS, FNYEAQ. The CDR3 is 15 residues long. The chain's CDR3 is CASSLRRAIPYEQYF. DNA of the CDR3: TGTGCCAGCAGCTTACGTCGAGCGATTCCCTACGAGCAGTACTTC. Full variable domain (rest looked up from reference TRBV7-6 and TRBJ2-7): GAGVSQSPRYKVTKRGQDVALRCDPISGHVSLYWYRQALGQGPEFLTYFNYEAQQDKSGLPNDRFSAERPEGSISTLTIQRTEQRDSAMYRCASSLRRAIPYEQYFGPGTRLTVT.

This clonotype was detected a few times. The CDR3 spells CSVEGSLDTQYF. CDR3 in DNA: TGCAGCGTTGAGGGTTCTTTGGATACGCAGTATTTT. V is TRBV29-1 and J is TRBJ2-3; D remains unclear. Germline CDR1 SQVTM, CDR2 ANQGSEA. The CDR3 is made up of 12 amino acids. The V end lost 3 bases, the J end lost 6 bases, and 10 bases lay between the germline ends.

A few counts support this clonotype. The chain employs TRBV7-2 and TRBJ2-1; no clear D. The CDR3 contains 16 residues. The ends were cut back, 4 bases at V and 0 bases at J, with 13 bases in the middle. Germline CDR1 and CDR2: SGHTA and FQGNSA. The CDR3: CASSSRGDSSYNEQFF. Written as DNA, the CDR3 is TGTGCCAGCAGCTCCCGCGGAGACTCCTCCTACAATGAGCAGTTCTTC.

The chain joins TRBV19 to TRBJ1-2, with D possibly TRBD1 on 6 matching bases. CDR1 is LNHDA, CDR2 SQIVND, per germline (reference sequence). The germline V and J ends were trimmed by 4 bases and 3 bases, with 18 bases remaining between them. The CDR3 is made up of 16 amino acids. CDR3 sequence: CASSTQTTGSHYGYTF. The CDR3 nucleotides are TGTGCCAGTAGTACCCAGACGACAGGATCGCACTATGGCTACACCTTC.

The gene calls are TRBV7-2 and TRBJ2-1, with 9 bases aligning to TRBD1. The CDR3 covers 16 residues. The trim removed 6 bases at V and 3 bases at J, leaving 9 bases unmatched. The V gene's germline CDR1 is SGHTA and CDR2 FQGNSA. The CDR3 nucleotides read TGTGCCAGCAGTCCCCCGGGACAGGGTGTCTACAATGAGCAGTTCTTC. Amino acids: CASSPPGQGVYNEQFF.

The CDR3 reads CASSPTTMTSGMQETQYF. CDR3 nucleotides: TGTGCCAGCAGCCCTACGACCATGACTAGCGGGATGCAAGAGACCCAGTACTTC. V and J are TRBV5-8 and TRBJ2-5, with 11 bases lining up with TRBD2. There are 18 residues in the CDR3. J was trimmed by 2 bases and V by 4 bases; bases with no gene match: 13. Germline V gives CDR1 SGHTS, CDR2 YDEGEE.

The chain links TRBV30 to TRBJ2-2; TRBD2 aligns across 10 bases. The germline V gene encodes CDR1 GTSNPN and CDR2 SVGIG (reference sequence). V lost 2 bases, J lost 5 bases, and 2 bases stayed unmatched. The length of the CDR3 is 14 residues. CDR3 in amino acids: CAWSRAGGTGELFF. The CDR3 DNA is TGTGCCTGGAGTAGAGCGGGGGGGACCGGGGAGCTGTTTTTT.

This clonotype has only a few counts. The gene calls are TRBV6-6 and TRBJ2-3; TRBD2 matches 7 bases. Germline V gives CDR1 MNHNY, CDR2 SVGAGI (reference sequence). V lost 8 bases to trimming and J lost 3 bases; unmatched junction nucleotides: 8. The CDR3 runs to 14 residues. The chain's CDR3 is CASGSGVVTDTQYF. The CDR3, as DNA: TGTGCCAGCGGGAGCGGGGTGGTGACAGATACGCAGTATTTT.

Only a few counts were recorded for this clonotype. One end of the junction does not line up with germline, which may come from a read error. The rearrangement uses TRBV27 and TRBJ2-2; 9 positions match TRBD2. There are 16 residues in the CDR3. Per the germline V gene, CDR1 is MNHEY and CDR2 is SMNVEV (reference sequence). CDR3 region: CTSSTWRGGNTGELFF. The CDR3 bases are TGTACCAGCAGCACCTGGCGGGGGGGCAACACCGGGGAGCTGTTTTTT.

This clonotype came up a few times. The chain recombines TRBV7-2 with TRBJ2-1, with D possibly TRBD2 on 5 matching bases. From germline, CDR1 is SGHTA and CDR2 FQGNSA. The V end was cut by 7 bases, the J end by 6 bases, with 16 bases between. The CDR3 contains 14 residues. This CDR3 is CASTRLLAPNEQFF. The CDR3, as DNA: TGTGCCAGCACTCGGCTTCTAGCCCCCAATGAGCAGTTCTTC.

This clonotype was counted between two and nine times. The chain couples TRBV10-3 to TRBJ2-3, with TRBD1 matching 7 bases. This CDR3 is 15 amino acids long. CDR1 ENHRY and CDR2 SYGVKD come from the germline V gene. V was clipped by 0 bases and J by 2 bases; unmatched bases: 2. CDR3 loop: CAISESGQFTDTQYF. The CDR3 DNA reads as TGTGCCATCAGTGAGTCGGGACAGTTCACAGATACGCAGTATTTT.

This clonotype was seen a few times. V usage is TRBV28 and J usage is TRBJ2-5; TRBD2 agrees at 10 bases. This CDR3 region has 14 residues. The germline CDR1 and CDR2 sequences are MDHEN and SYDVKM. Germline trimming cut 4 bases from V and 5 bases from J; bases unmatched to any gene: 4. The CDR3 protein is CASSSSGGVETQYF. The CDR3 coding sequence is TGTGCCAGCAGTTCCAGCGGGGGGGTTGAGACCCAGTACTTC. The whole variable domain, remainder taken from reference TRBV28 and TRBJ2-5, is DVKVTQSSRYLVKRTGEKVFLECVQDMDHENMFWYRQDPGLGLRLIYFSYDVKMKEKGDIPEGYSVSREKKERFSLILESASTNQTSMYLCASSSSGGVETQYFGPGTRLLVL.

This clonotype was counted between two and nine times. V gene TRBV4-1 combines with J gene TRBJ1-4; D is undetermined. Per the germline V gene, CDR1 is MGHRA and CDR2 is YSYEKL. The V end lost 0 bases, the J end lost 8 bases, and 13 bases lay between the germline ends. The CDR3 has 15 residues. CDR3 nucleotide sequence: TGCGCCAGCAGCCAAGAGGAGACGGTGAACGAAAAACTGTTTTTT. This sequence encodes CASSQEETVNEKLFF.

The genes are TRBV29-1 and TRBJ1-1, with D unresolved. The germline V gene encodes CDR1 SQVTM and CDR2 ANQGSEA. The germline V and J ends were trimmed by 4 bases and 4 bases, with 7 bases remaining between them. CDR3 size: 11 residues. CDR3 bases: TGCAGCGTTGTACGTGCCACTGAAGCTTTCTTT. Translating gives CSVVRATEAFF.

This clonotype showed up just a few times. The chain links TRBV7-9 to TRBJ1-2, with D perhaps TRBD1 (6 bases). The CDR3 consists of 14 residues. Germline lookup yields CDR1 SEHNR and CDR2 FQNEAQ (reference sequence). V gave up 3 bases and J gave up 2 bases, with 10 bases separating them. This chain's CDR3 is CASSLTGLNYGYTF. As DNA, the CDR3 is TGTGCCAGCAGCTTGACAGGCTTGAACTATGGCTACACCTTC. The whole variable domain, remainder taken from reference TRBV7-9 and TRBJ1-2, is DTGVSQNPRHKITKRGQNVTFRCDPISEHNRLYWYRQTLGQGPEFLTYFQNEAQLEKSRLLSDRFSAERPKGSFSTLEIQRTEQGDSAMYLCASSLTGLNYGYTFGSGTRLTVV.

This chain joins TRBV29-1 and TRBJ2-5; the D gene could be TRBD1 or TRBD2 (5 bases each). The CDR3 extends over 15 amino acids. Trimming took 4 bases from V and 4 from J, leaving 19 bases between them. Germline V gene sequence: CDR1 SQVTM, CDR2 ANQGSEA. The CDR3 sequence: CSVAGGWGTGETQYF. CDR3 nucleotide sequence: TGCAGCGTTGCGGGCGGATGGGGGACGGGAGAGACCCAGTACTTC. Looking up the rest from reference TRBV29-1 and TRBJ2-5 gives the full variable domain: SAVISQKPSRDICQRGTSLTIQCQVDSQVTMMFWYRQQPGQSLTLIATANQGSEATYESGFVIDKFPISRPNLTFSTLTVSNMSPEDSSIYLCSVAGGWGTGETQYFGPGTRLLVL.

This clonotype showed up just a few times. The chain carries TRBV2 and TRBJ2-3; D is unclear. Trimming shortened V by 2 bases and J by 1 base, and 7 bases separated the two germline ends. The germline V gene has CDR1 SNHLY and CDR2 FYNNEI. This CDR3 is 14 amino acids long. CDR3 nucleotide sequence: TGTGCCAGCAGTGAAATGCGAGGCACAGATACGCAGTATTTT. Translated, it gives CASSEMRGTDTQYF. Full variable domain (outside the CDR3, taken from reference TRBV2 and TRBJ2-3): EPEVTQTPSHQVTQMGQEVILRCVPISNHLYFYWYRQILGQKVEFLVSFYNNEISEKSEIFDDQFSVERPDGSNFTLKIRSTKLEDSAMYFCASSEMRGTDTQYFGPGTRLTVL.

The gene calls are TRBV20-1 and TRBJ2-3, with 7 bases identical to TRBD1. With 0 bases clipped from V and 4 bases from J, the junction kept 7 bases outside the gene matches. This CDR3 region has 15 residues. Germline lookup yields CDR1 DFQATT and CDR2 SNEGSKA (reference sequence). CDR3 in amino acids: CSARETRGRADTQYF. The CDR3 bases are TGCAGTGCTAGAGAGACGAGGGGGCGGGCAGATACGCAGTATTTT.

In this sample, this clonotype turned up a few times. The rearrangement joins TRBV7-8 to TRBJ2-3; 11 nucleotides align to TRBD2. This CDR3 is built from 15 residues. J gave up 6 bases and V 6 bases, and 8 bases lay outside the gene matches. Germline-derived CDR1 and CDR2 are SGHVS and FQNEAQ. The CDR3: CASRTLAGGEDTQYF. DNA of the CDR3: TGTGCCAGCAGAACATTAGCGGGGGGGGAGGATACGCAGTATTTT.

This rearrangement joins TRBV6-1 to TRBJ2-3, with D unclear. Trimming left V 7 bases short and J 0 bases short, with 5 bases between. Germline values: CDR1 MNHNS, CDR2 SASEGT. This CDR3 region has 12 residues. CDR3 bases: TGTGCCAGCACCGAGAGCACAGATACGCAGTATTTT. Translated: CASTESTDTQYF.

This clonotype was counted a few times. This chain connects TRBV7-9 to TRBJ2-3; 9 positions match TRBD2. There are 14 residues in the CDR3. Trimming cost V 5 bases and J 2 bases; bases outside gene matches: 2. Germline values: CDR1 SEHNR, CDR2 FQNEAQ (reference sequence). The CDR3 bases are TGTGCCAGCAGCCGCGGGGGGGACACAGATACGCAGTATTTT. Amino acids: CASSRGGDTDTQYF.

The CDR3 bases are TGTGCCAGCAGCTTAGTAAGAGAACCACATAGCAATCAGCCCCAGCATTTT. It yields the protein CASSLVREPHSNQPQHF. The chain recombines TRBV7-2 with TRBJ1-5, with D uncertain. The CDR3 extends over 17 amino acids. The germline CDR1 and CDR2 sequences are SGHTA and FQGNSA. Trimming cost V 1 base and J 0 bases, with 13 bases left between them.